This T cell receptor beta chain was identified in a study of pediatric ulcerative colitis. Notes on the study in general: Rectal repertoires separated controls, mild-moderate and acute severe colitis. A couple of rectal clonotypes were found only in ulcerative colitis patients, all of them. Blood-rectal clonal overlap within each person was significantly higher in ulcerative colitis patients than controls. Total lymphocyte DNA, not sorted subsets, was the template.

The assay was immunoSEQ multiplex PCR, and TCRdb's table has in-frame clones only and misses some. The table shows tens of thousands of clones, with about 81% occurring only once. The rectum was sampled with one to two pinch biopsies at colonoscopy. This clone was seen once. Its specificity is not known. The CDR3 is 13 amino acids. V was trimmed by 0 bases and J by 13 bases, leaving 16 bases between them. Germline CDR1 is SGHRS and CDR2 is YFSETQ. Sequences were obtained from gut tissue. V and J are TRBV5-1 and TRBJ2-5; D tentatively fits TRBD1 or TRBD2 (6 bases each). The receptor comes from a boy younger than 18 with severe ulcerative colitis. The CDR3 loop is CASSLELGGTWYF. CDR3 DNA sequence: TGCGCCAGCAGCTTGGAGCTAGGGGGGACCTGGTACTTC.